This TCR beta chain was documented in a study of T cell responses to AZD1222 COVID-19 vaccine (dated by TCRdb to the early 2020s). For the wider study: AZD1222 recipients whose second dose came at about 4 weeks and those whose second dose came at about 12 weeks were combined into one group, since spike-specific TCR depth and breadth did not differ between the two schedules. TCR sequencing covered 230 to 250 trial participants: 200 to 220 given two doses of AZD1222 and 26 given two doses of MenACWY control vaccine. Trial participants were enrolled by age into subgroups of 18-55, 56-69 and 70-plus years, and around 140, 26 and 57 TCR-sequenced participants, respectively, were included in these subgroups.

Broad study findings and their caveats: A significant rise in spike-specific TCR breadth and depth was observed after two AZD1222 doses relative to day 0 and relative to MenACWY recipients. The whole spike protein was spanned by vaccine-associated CD4 TCRs, and dominant responses were seen in regions 160-218 and 743-854. The 56-69-year group was small, and its depth increase did not reach significance, likely because of low power. Only five to seven AZD1222 recipients were SARS-CoV-2 seropositive at baseline, limiting conclusions about previously exposed vaccinees. Most participants were white British and females outnumbered males, and the authors suggested that clonal diversity may have been underestimated. No day 14 peak-response samples were available, so repertoires were characterized only after the peak T cell response. Nearly half of unique spike-specific TCRs reportedly recognized epitopes outside regions mutated in the B.1.351 and B.1.1.7 variants.

The CDR3 measures 16 amino acids from cysteine to phenylalanine. Left in the record is the CDR3 DNA by itself, 48 bases read in frame from the first base. CDR1 and CDR2, per the germline V gene (reference sequence), are MNHEY and SMNVEV. V is cut by 6 bases and J by 5 bases, and the space between the germline ends is 22 bases. A word on this clone: Its antigen is not yet known. No much larger clonotype is one base removed from it; base qualities were not supplied.

The sample's time point label, decoded: baseline before first vaccination. Samples from vaccinated people were obtained from the UK trials COV001 and COV002, which included a single-blind randomized controlled phase 2/3 trial of AZD1222 (ChAdOx1 nCoV-19) in healthy adults. Trial participant PBMC samples were collected at day 0 and day 28 after the second dose for TCRbeta chain sequencing. The CDR3 regions of human TCRbeta chains were analyzed by immunosequencing. Per the source publication's procedure: TCRs in the repertoires were compared against a reference library of SARS-CoV-2-specific TCRs that had been generated with the MIRA antigen-specificity platform. Breadth was defined as the fraction of unique TCRs that were SARS-CoV-2-associated, and depth was defined as the fraction of total T cells that were SARS-CoV-2-associated. Using the MIRA data, each spike-specific TCR was assigned both to the spike region to which the TCR was reactive and to a CD4 or CD8 class. Log10-transformed breadth and depth values were compared by one-way ANOVA with Sidak's multiple comparisons tests. Entries here come from immuneACCESS through TCRdb and include only in-frame sequences with V and J called. Some clones fail to appear in such tables; in the studies checked, an unresolved V gene covers under half of the shortfall, and the cause of the remainder is unknown. V, J and clone size derive from that table, while D and trimming were established from the DNA sequence. The sample contains 150,000 to 200,000 clones, almost 95% of them found a single time. The ten largest clones add up to approximately 9.6% of the sample.

Specimen: peripheral blood, collected on day 0 of AZD1222 vaccination. The clonotype was recovered from an adult in good health. This sequence uses TRBV27 and TRBJ2-5; the D segment could be TRBD1, given 6 matching bases. The CDR3 region reads CASRPPGTTFWETQYF. In nucleotide form, the sequence is TGTGCCAGCAGACCCCCCGGGACAACATTCTGGGAGACCCAGTACTTC.